This T cell receptor beta chain was retrieved from a study of T cell changes during pregnancy in multiple sclerosis (dated by TCRdb to between 2018 and 2021). In terms of the full investigation: In women with multiple sclerosis, the researchers looked at how the T cell repertoire shifted as pregnancy progressed.

Turning to this clone: No antigen is known for it. No base quality values were provided; no much bigger clone lies one nucleotide off.

Library preparation used the immunoSEQ multiplex PCR assay. TCRdb limited this immuneACCESS table to in-frame rearrangements with V and J called. A share of clones is missing; checked studies link under half to unresolved V genes, and the rest is unexplained. For this sample the table gives just under 50,000 clones, of which less than 95% were detected only once. The ten top clones hold around 0.31% of the sample. V is trimmed back by 0 bases and J by 6 bases, and the junction contains 6 bases that no gene match accounts for. The CDR1 and CDR2 encoded by the germline V gene (reference sequence) are LNHNV and YYDKDF. Counted from cysteine to phenylalanine, this CDR3 has 16 amino acids. The read is trimmed to its CDR3 DNA, 48 bases read in frame from base 1.

This clonotype originated in a female donor with multiple sclerosis, enrolled in a pregnancy study. The chain couples TRBV15 to TRBJ2-2, with 8 bases in between that match TRBD2. Sequencing was performed on CD4+ T cells from peripheral blood mononuclear cells, taken in the third trimester of pregnancy. The DNA is TGTGCCACCAGCAGAGACGAGACGGGGGGGCCCGGGGAGCTGTTTTTT. The encoded protein is CATSRDETGGPGELFF.